This T cell receptor (beta chain) is drawn from a study of T cell responses to AZD1222 COVID-19 vaccine. Clones were read by immunoSEQ multiplex PCR, and TCRdb kept only the in-frame ones, dropping some. The profile covers roughly 270,000 clones, with approximately 94% appearing a single time and approximately 0.52% taken by the ten largest. This TCR came from an adult who received the AZD1222 COVID-19 vaccine. The sample was peripheral blood, taken 28 days after the second AZD1222 dose.

CDR3 coding DNA: TGTGCCAGCAGTTCAGGGCTTTCGAGTGAAAAACTGTTTTTT. Amino acids: CASSSGLSSEKLFF. V is TRBV28 and J is TRBJ1-4; possibly TRBD1 for D (5 bases). The germline CDR1 and CDR2 sequences are MDHEN and SYDVKM. The CDR3 has 14 amino acids. The V end lost 4 bases, the J end lost 7 bases, and 13 bases lay between the germline ends.